A single sample gave rise to the 11 T cell receptor beta chains below, sequenced in a study of blood T cell repertoires in COVID-19. Here immunoSEQ multiplex PCR was the method, and the copy in TCRdb shows in-frame clones only, minus some. The sample has roughly 330,000 clones; 80% to 90% are singletons. Source material: PBMCs or T cells enriched from blood (not recorded which). These receptors were collected from a woman aged 18-29 years who had recovered from COVID-19.

This clone was counted a single time. The chain carries TRBV2 and TRBJ1-5, with D possibly matching TRBD1 (6 bases). This CDR3 has 16 residues. The ends were cut back, 6 bases at V and 0 bases at J, with 15 bases in the middle. Looked up from germline, CDR1 is SNHLY and CDR2 is FYNNEI. The CDR3 bases are TGTGCCAGCAGCGTTCCGGGACACTATAGCAATCAGCCCCAGCATTTT. As protein: CASSVPGHYSNQPQHF.

The chain recombines TRBV30 with TRBJ1-1, with TRBD1 identical over 7 bases. J lost 1 base, V lost 4 bases, and 6 bases had no gene match. CDR3 length: 14 amino acids. Germline CDR1 is GTSNPN and CDR2 is SVGIG (reference sequence). The CDR3 sequence: CAWTGGVRNTEAFF. In DNA, the CDR3 is TGTGCCTGGACAGGGGGAGTTCGGAACACTGAAGCTTTCTTT.

V gene TRBV28 combines with J gene TRBJ1-1, with D perhaps TRBD1 (5 bases). Germline CDR1 reads MDHEN; CDR2 reads SYDVKM. V was shortened by 4 bases and J by 4 bases, with 10 bases between the two germline ends. The CDR3 totals 13 residues. For the CDR3, the DNA is TGTGCCAGCAGTTCGGTCGGGGGCACTGAAGCTTTCTTT. This gives the protein CASSSVGGTEAFF. The whole variable domain, filled in from reference TRBV28 and TRBJ1-1, reads DVKVTQSSRYLVKRTGEKVFLECVQDMDHENMFWYRQDPGLGLRLIYFSYDVKMKEKGDIPEGYSVSREKKERFSLILESASTNQTSMYLCASSSVGGTEAFFGQGTRLTVV.

To note about this clone: The missing conserved phenylalanine or tryptophan at the end of this CDR3 makes a read error likely. The limits of the CDR3 on the DNA are not certain, so only TCRdb's listed CDR3 is given. The chain is built from TRBV10-3 and TRBJ1-2. The CDR3 is 13 residues long, ends included. The germline CDR1 and CDR2 sequences are ENHRY and SYGVKD. Here the CDR3 reads CAISEDGDLMATR.

In the case of this clone: The sample holds other DNA sequences that translate to the same CDR3. The DNA of the CDR3 is TGTGCCAGCAGCCCTCGCTCCTATAATTCACCCCTCCACTTT. Its protein is CASSPRSYNSPLHF. This sequence joins TRBV27 and TRBJ1-6; D unclear. Germline V gene data show CDR1 as MNHEY and CDR2 as SMNVEV (reference sequence). This CDR3 has 14 residues. Between the trimmed V and J ends, which lost 6 bases and 0 bases, there was a span of 6 bases.

V and J are TRBV2 and TRBJ2-3; TRBD2 matches at 14 bases. Trimming at V came to 4 bases and at J to 5 bases, leaving 5 bases not matched to a gene. This CDR3 contains 16 residues. CDR1 SNHLY and CDR2 FYNNEI come from the germline V gene. The CDR3 here is CASSGGLAGVGDTQYF. CDR3 bases: TGTGCCAGCAGTGGGGGACTAGCGGGAGTAGGAGATACGCAGTATTTT. The full variable domain, in which reference TRBV2 and TRBJ2-3 provide the parts outside the CDR3, is EPEVTQTPSHQVTQMGQEVILRCVPISNHLYFYWYRQILGQKVEFLVSFYNNEISEKSEIFDDQFSVERPDGSNFTLKIRSTKLEDSAMYFCASSGGLAGVGDTQYFGPGTRLTVL.

This CDR3 reads CAISPTGTSGETQYF. The CDR3 coding sequence is TGTGCCATCAGTCCTACCGGGACTAGTGGAGAGACCCAGTACTTC. The chain employs TRBV10-3 and TRBJ2-5, with TRBD2 matching 8 bases. J gave up 4 bases and V 5 bases, and 9 bases lay outside the gene matches. This CDR3 contains 15 residues. The germline V gene encodes CDR1 ENHRY and CDR2 SYGVKD.

This sequence joins TRBV19 and TRBJ2-7, with D possibly being TRBD2 (6 bases). V was shortened by 10 bases and J by 4 bases, with 23 bases between the two germline ends. This CDR3 region has 15 residues. Germline CDR1 and CDR2: LNHDA and SQIVND (reference sequence). The chain's CDR3 is CATVNRAEGGYEQYF. CDR3 sequence (DNA): TGTGCCACCGTAAATCGAGCAGAGGGAGGATACGAGCAGTACTTC. The whole variable domain, filled in from reference TRBV19 and TRBJ2-7, reads DGGITQSPKYLFRKEGQNVTLSCEQNLNHDAMYWYRQDPGQGLRLIYYSQIVNDFQKGDIAEGYSVSREKKESFPLTVTSAQKNPTAFYLCATVNRAEGGYEQYFGPGTRLTVT.

V gene TRBV5-4 combines with J gene TRBJ2-7; no clear D. Trimming removed 0 bases at V and 3 bases at J, with 7 bases between. Per the germline V gene, CDR1 is SGHNT and CDR2 is YYREEE (reference sequence). The CDR3 spans 13 residues. The CDR3 loop reads CASSLEQHYEQYF. The CDR3, as DNA: TGTGCCAGCAGCTTGGAACAGCACTACGAGCAGTACTTC.

The genes are TRBV4-1 and TRBJ2-4, with TRBD1 matching over 9 bases. Unmatched junction bases numbered 3, after V lost 0 bases and J lost 9 bases. The CDR3 contains 14 residues. Germline lookup yields CDR1 MGHRA and CDR2 YSYEKL. This CDR3 reads CASSQEADRGIQYF. The CDR3 DNA follows: TGCGCCAGCAGCCAAGAGGCGGACAGGGGCATTCAGTACTTC.

V usage is TRBV10-3 and J usage is TRBJ1-2, with a weak D call TRBD1 (6 bases). This CDR3 has 12 residues. Deletions cut 7 bases from V and 6 bases from J, with 12 bases between. From germline, CDR1 is ENHRY and CDR2 SYGVKD. CDR3 amino acids: CAITGGADGYTF. The CDR3 DNA is TGTGCCATCACCGGGGGGGCGGATGGCTACACCTTC.